One T cell receptor beta chain is described in this entry. Its antigen is currently unknown. Other DNA sequences of this sample code for an identical CDR3. This CDR3 comprises 12 residues. The germline V gene has CDR1 GTSNPN and CDR2 SVGIG (reference sequence). Trimming stripped 1 base from V and 4 bases from J, with 7 bases between. Clones were sequenced by immunoSEQ multiplex PCR, and TCRdb holds only the in-frame ones, with some missing. The sample lists about 2.3 million clones; roughly 92% were seen once. The data derive from a study of shared clonotypes between healthy human individuals. General observations from the study: Among donors, sharing of clonotypes was expected to be affected by sequencing depth.

The V and J genes are TRBV30 and TRBJ1-2; no clear D gene. This TCR was recovered from a man younger than 35 in good health. Some clones in this sample may be carry-over from other donors' samples. Sequences were obtained from naive CD4+ T cells from PBMCs. The subset here: CD45RA+ positively selected. For the CDR3, the DNA is TGTGCCTGGAGTGCTGGGCTCTATGGCTACACCTTC. Residues: CAWSAGLYGYTF. Looking up the rest from reference TRBV30 and TRBJ1-2 gives the full variable domain: SQTIHQWPATLVQPVGSPLSLECTVEGTSNPNLYWYRQAAGRGLQLLFYSVGIGQISSEVPQNLSASRPQDRQFILSSKKLLLSDSGFYLCAWSAGLYGYTFGSGTRLTVV.